The 28 T cell receptor beta chains given below trace back to one sample, sequenced in a study of beta chain features in type 1 diabetes. The whole isolated RNA underwent reverse transcription, so sequencing captured expressed TCRB transcripts. Here immunoSEQ multiplex PCR was the method, and the copy in TCRdb shows in-frame clones only, minus some. The sample carries 200,000 to 250,000 clones, about 10% recorded once. Source material: naive CD4+ T cells from blood. The receptors were gathered from a woman between 18 and 30 years old in good health.

The chain carries TRBV11-2 and TRBJ2-7, with D unresolved. The CDR3 has 11 amino acids. The ends were cut back, 5 bases at V and 6 bases at J, with 8 bases in the middle. Germline V gene data show CDR1 as SGHAT and CDR2 as FQNNGV. CDR3 nucleotides: TGTGCCAGCAGCAAACCAGGCGAGCAGTACTTC. Protein: CASSKPGEQYF. Full variable domain (remainder filled in from reference TRBV11-2 and TRBJ2-7): EAGVAQSPRYKIIEKRQSVAFWCNPISGHATLYWYQQILGQGPKLLIQFQNNGVVDDSQLPKDRFSAERLKGVDSTLKIQPAKLEDSAVYLCASSKPGEQYFGPGTRLTVT.

This chain links TRBV23-1 with TRBJ2-3, with 8 bases that match TRBD2. TRBV23-1 is an open reading frame, and its role is uncertain. With 4 bases clipped from V and 2 bases from J, the junction kept 11 bases outside the gene matches. The CDR3 has 17 residues. The CDR3 nucleotides are TGCGCCAGCAGTCTAGGTCGGCGGGAGGTACCCACAGATACGCAGTATTTT. This translates into CASSLGRREVPTDTQYF.

This clone was seen a handful of times. The chain employs TRBV6-6 and TRBJ2-7; 8 nucleotides agree with TRBD2. The CDR3 totals 13 residues. V trimming: 7 bases; J trimming: 5 bases; junction bases outside the gene matches: 7. The germline gives CDR1 MNHNY, CDR2 SVGAGI (reference sequence). CDR3 residues: CASMLRGGNEQYF. The CDR3 nucleotides are TGTGCCAGCATGCTACGGGGGGGCAACGAGCAGTACTTC.

The chain joins TRBV5-1 to TRBJ2-2; 7 bases align to TRBD2. V dropped 0 bases and J dropped 0; count of bases not matched to a gene: 2. The CDR3 spans 16 residues. Germline V lookup: CDR1 SGHRS, CDR2 YFSETQ. The CDR3 nucleotides are TGCGCCAGCAGCTTGGCTGCGGGAGCGAACACCGGGGAGCTGTTTTTT. Translated: CASSLAAGANTGELFF.

V and J are TRBV5-1 and TRBJ2-3; 11 bases map to TRBD2. Germline V gene sequence: CDR1 SGHRS, CDR2 YFSETQ. CDR3 length equals 16 residues. Trimming took 1 base from V and 5 from J; bases not matched to a gene: 6. CDR3 region: CASSLLTSGNQDTQYF. In DNA, the CDR3 is TGCGCCAGCAGCTTGTTGACTAGCGGGAACCAAGATACGCAGTATTTT.

This clone was recorded a few times. This chain connects TRBV5-4 to TRBJ2-1; 8 bases map to TRBD2. Unmatched junction bases numbered 6, after V lost 2 bases and J lost 5 bases. This CDR3 region has 15 residues. Germline lookup yields CDR1 SGHNT and CDR2 YYREEE (reference sequence). The chain's CDR3 is CASSFASGGHNEQFF. The CDR3, as DNA: TGTGCCAGCAGCTTCGCCAGCGGGGGACACAATGAGCAGTTCTTC.

The V gene is TRBV29-1, the J gene TRBJ2-5; 7 bases are shared with TRBD1. CDR3 length equals 13 residues. J gave up 7 bases and V 3 bases, and 8 bases lay outside the gene matches. Germline V CDR1 and CDR2: SQVTM, ANQGSEA. For the CDR3, the DNA is TGCAGCGTTGAGGAAGGGACAGCAGGGACCCAGTACTTC. It is translated as CSVEEGTAGTQYF.

The rearrangement uses TRBV30 and TRBJ2-5; TRBD1 agrees at 8 bases. The V and J ends lost 0 bases and 9 bases, in that order; junction bases with no gene match: 12. The germline V gene has CDR1 GTSNPN and CDR2 SVGIG (reference sequence). This CDR3 is built from 15 residues. CDR3 sequence reads: CAWSVQGGPNRAQYF. The CDR3, as DNA: TGTGCCTGGAGTGTACAGGGGGGTCCAAATAGGGCCCAGTACTTC.

This clone occurred a few times. Distinct nucleotide sequences in the sample also encode this CDR3. This chain links TRBV5-1 with TRBJ2-7; 7 bases match TRBD1. CDR1 and CDR2 (germline): SGHRS, YFSETQ. CDR3 length equals 14 residues. V trimming: 4 bases; J trimming: 0 bases; junction bases outside the gene matches: 4. The CDR3, as DNA: TGCGCCAGCAGCCTACAGGGGAGCTCCTACGAGCAGTACTTC. Amino acid sequence: CASSLQGSSYEQYF.

The V gene is TRBV13, the J gene TRBJ2-1; possibly TRBD1 for D (6 bases). The CDR3 consists of 14 residues. V was cut by 5 bases and J by 9 bases, with 17 bases left in between. Germline CDR1 PRHDT, CDR2 FYEKMQ (reference sequence). Here the CDR3 DNA reads TGTGCCAGCAGCACCGGGACACGAACCCCTGAGCAGTTCTTC. The encoded protein is CASSTGTRTPEQFF.

Here the CDR3 reads CSATGQAYNEQFF. Here the CDR3 DNA reads TGCAGCGCGACGGGACAGGCCTACAATGAGCAGTTCTTC. V is TRBV29-1 and J is TRBJ2-1; TRBD1 aligns across 8 bases. With 7 bases clipped from V and 2 bases from J, the junction kept 4 bases outside the gene matches. The CDR3 consists of 13 residues. CDR1 and CDR2 from the germline V gene are SQVTM and ANQGSEA.

This clone appeared a few times. The chain employs TRBV6-1 and TRBJ2-3, with 13 bases fitting TRBD2. The CDR3 has 15 residues. The V and J ends lost 6 bases and 3 bases, in that order; junction bases with no gene match: 3. Germline V gene lookup returns CDR1 MNHNS and CDR2 SASEGT. The CDR3 DNA is TGTGCCAGCAGAATGACTAGCGGGGGGACAGATACGCAGTATTTT. Its protein product is CASRMTSGGTDTQYF.

There are a few counts of this clone. This chain links TRBV19 with TRBJ1-1; 9 bases fit TRBD1. Germline V CDR1 and CDR2: LNHDA, SQIVND (reference sequence). The CDR3 covers 12 residues. V lost 10 bases to trimming and J lost 6 bases; unmatched junction nucleotides: 6. The CDR3 bases are TGTGCCACTTACAGGGGGCGAGCTGAAGCTTTCTTT. Residues: CATYRGRAEAFF.

This chain uses TRBV9 with TRBJ1-6; the D gene is possibly TRBD1 (5 bases). The CDR3 has 16 residues. Germline V gene data show CDR1 as SGDLS and CDR2 as YYNGEE. V lost 1 base to trimming and J lost 10 bases, with 18 bases between them. The CDR3 DNA sequence: TGTGCCAGCAGCGTATCGGGGGTGGGGTCCGAGTCACCCCTCCACTTT. As protein: CASSVSGVGSESPLHF.

The CDR3 region is CASSLTGLGSGELFF. The CDR3 coding sequence is TGCGCCAGCAGCTTGACAGGCCTGGGGTCCGGGGAGCTGTTTTTT. The chain couples TRBV5-1 to TRBJ2-2, with a weak D call TRBD1 (5 bases). Germline CDR1 SGHRS, CDR2 YFSETQ. Between the trimmed V and J ends, which lost 1 base and 6 bases, there was a span of 13 bases. This CDR3 has 15 residues.

This clone appeared a few times. The gene calls are TRBV6-1 and TRBJ2-7, with D possibly being TRBD1 (6 bases). The V gene's germline CDR1 is MNHNS and CDR2 SASEGT. The CDR3 is 13 amino acids. V was clipped by 7 bases and J by 3 bases, with 13 bases between them. CDR3 sequence: CASTLGALYEQYF. CDR3 DNA: TGTGCCAGCACGCTGGGGGCCCTCTACGAGCAGTACTTC.

The V call is TRBV19, the J call TRBJ2-5, with TRBD2 identical over 11 bases. Trimming took 4 bases from V and 5 from J; bases not matched to a gene: 6. This CDR3 comprises 15 residues. CDR1 and CDR2 (germline): LNHDA, SQIVND (reference sequence). The CDR3 region is CASSKASGGRETQYF. In DNA form, the CDR3 reads TGTGCCAGTAGTAAAGCTAGCGGGGGGCGGGAGACCCAGTACTTC.

The chain recombines TRBV28 with TRBJ2-7; 7 nucleotides match TRBD2. After removal of 8 bases from V and 4 bases from J, the junction contained 11 bases not matched to a gene. CDR1 MDHEN and CDR2 SYDVKM come from the germline V gene. CDR3 size: 14 residues. The CDR3 is CASRGAGTIYEQYF. CDR3 DNA: TGTGCCAGCCGCGGGGCCGGGACTATATACGAGCAGTACTTC.

This clone was found a few times. The CDR3 nucleotides read TGTGCCAGCAGCTTAGCTAACAGGGGGACCTCCTACGAGCAGTACTTC. It translates to CASSLANRGTSYEQYF. This rearrangement joins TRBV7-9 to TRBJ2-7; 8 nucleotides agree with TRBD1. The length of the CDR3 is 16 residues. Germline lookup yields CDR1 SEHNR and CDR2 FQNEAQ (reference sequence). The ends lost 0 bases at V and 0 bases at J; junction bases unmatched: 4. Variable domain in full (rest from reference TRBV7-9 and TRBJ2-7): DTGVSQNPRHKITKRGQNVTFRCDPISEHNRLYWYRQTLGQGPEFLTYFQNEAQLEKSRLLSDRFSAERPKGSFSTLEIQRTEQGDSAMYLCASSLANRGTSYEQYFGPGTRLTVT.

This clone has just a few counts. The chain uses TRBV4-1 and TRBJ2-7; D is perhaps TRBD1 (6 bases). Trimming stripped 5 bases from V and 0 bases from J, with 14 bases between. The CDR3 consists of 15 residues. Germline V lookup: CDR1 MGHRA, CDR2 YSYEKL. The CDR3 protein is CASSSQGFSSYEQYF. The DNA of the CDR3 is TGCGCCAGCAGCTCACAGGGATTTAGCTCCTACGAGCAGTACTTC.

This clone was detected a few times. This chain links TRBV7-3 with TRBJ2-5; D is ambiguous. V shed 1 base and J shed 5 bases, with 11 bases lying between them. This CDR3 is 14 amino acids long. From germline, CDR1 is SGHTA and CDR2 FQGTGA. The CDR3 DNA reads TGTGCCAGCAGCTTAAGTCTCCATCAGGAGACCCAGTACTTC. This gives the protein CASSLSLHQETQYF.

The J gene is TRBJ2-2, the V gene TRBV25-1; 8 bases agree with TRBD2. Germline CDR1 and CDR2: MGHDK and SYGVNS. V dropped 3 bases and J dropped 6; count of bases not matched to a gene: 3. The CDR3 totals 14 residues. The DNA for the CDR3 is TGTGCCAGCAGTGACCGACTAGCGCCCGGGGAGCTGTTTTTT. Amino acid sequence: CASSDRLAPGELFF.

This clone was recorded a few times. This chain joins TRBV30 and TRBJ2-3; possibly TRBD1 for D (5 bases). This CDR3 is 15 amino acids long. Per the germline V gene, CDR1 is GTSNPN and CDR2 is SVGIG (reference sequence). Trimming took off 2 bases at V and 0 bases at J, with 12 bases between the two ends. The CDR3 sequence is CAWSRGSRSTDTQYF. The CDR3 nucleotides read TGTGCCTGGAGTAGGGGCAGCCGAAGCACAGATACGCAGTATTTT.

In its sample, this clone was seen a few times. One end of the junction fails to match germline, which may point to a read error. The V and J genes are TRBV7-7 and TRBJ2-5; maybe TRBD2 (6 bases). The CDR3 covers 14 residues. Germline V gene data show CDR1 as SSHAT and CDR2 as FNYEAQ (reference sequence). DNA of the CDR3: TGTGCTAGCAGCTTGGAAGCAGGAGGGGAGACCCAGTACTTC. Protein product: CASSLEAGGETQYF.

This clone occurred a few times. The chain couples TRBV10-2 to TRBJ1-1; 8 positions agree with TRBD1. Trimming took 8 bases from V and 0 from J; bases not matched to a gene: 5. This CDR3 contains 14 residues. Germline V CDR1 and CDR2: WSHSY, SAAADI. For the CDR3, the DNA is TGCGCCAGCGGGAGACAGGGGATGAACACTGAAGCTTTCTTT. Protein: CASGRQGMNTEAFF.

This sequence joins TRBV18 and TRBJ2-7; maybe TRBD1 (6 bases). The CDR3 totals 16 residues. V was pared by 4 bases and J by 1 base, with 17 bases between. Germline V gives CDR1 KGHSH, CDR2 LQKENI. CDR3 coding DNA: TGTGCCAGCTCACTCGGGACAAGCAGGGCTTCCTACGAGCAGTACTTC. Its protein is CASSLGTSRASYEQYF.

The V and J genes are TRBV28 and TRBJ1-2; 9 bases are a match to TRBD1. The CDR3 spans 16 residues. Germline V gene sequence: CDR1 MDHEN, CDR2 SYDVKM. V lost 4 bases and J lost 8; bases outside the gene matches: 14. DNA of the CDR3: TGTGCCAGCAGTTCCACCGGGACAGGGATACGTGGGGGCTACACCTTC. This codes for CASSSTGTGIRGGYTF.

There are a few counts of this clone. The chain has TRBV20-1 and TRBJ2-1, with 7 bases aligning to TRBD2. The trim removed 5 bases at V and 7 bases at J, leaving 2 bases unmatched. The CDR3 sequence is 11 residues long. Germline values: CDR1 DFQATT, CDR2 SNEGSKA (reference sequence). The CDR3 sequence is CSAASGNEQFF. CDR3 sequence (DNA): TGCAGTGCTGCTAGCGGTAATGAGCAGTTCTTC.